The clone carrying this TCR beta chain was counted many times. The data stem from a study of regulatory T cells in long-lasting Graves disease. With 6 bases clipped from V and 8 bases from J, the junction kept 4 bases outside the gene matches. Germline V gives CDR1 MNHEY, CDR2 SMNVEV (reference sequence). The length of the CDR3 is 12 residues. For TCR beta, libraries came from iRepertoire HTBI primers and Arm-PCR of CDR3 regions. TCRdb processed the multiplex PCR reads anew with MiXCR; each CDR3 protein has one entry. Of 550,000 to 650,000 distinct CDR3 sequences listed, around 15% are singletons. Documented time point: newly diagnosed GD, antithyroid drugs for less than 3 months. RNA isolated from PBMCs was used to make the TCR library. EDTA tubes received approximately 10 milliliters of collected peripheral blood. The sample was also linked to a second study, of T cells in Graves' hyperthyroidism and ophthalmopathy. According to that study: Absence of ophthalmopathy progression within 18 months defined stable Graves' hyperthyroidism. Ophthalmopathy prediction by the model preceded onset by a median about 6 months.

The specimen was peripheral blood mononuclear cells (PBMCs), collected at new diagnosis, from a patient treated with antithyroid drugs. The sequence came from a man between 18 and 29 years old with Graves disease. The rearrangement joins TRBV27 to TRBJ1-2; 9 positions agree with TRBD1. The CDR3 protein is CASRGTGTGYTF. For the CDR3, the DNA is TGTGCCAGCAGAGGGACAGGGACCGGCTACACCTTC.